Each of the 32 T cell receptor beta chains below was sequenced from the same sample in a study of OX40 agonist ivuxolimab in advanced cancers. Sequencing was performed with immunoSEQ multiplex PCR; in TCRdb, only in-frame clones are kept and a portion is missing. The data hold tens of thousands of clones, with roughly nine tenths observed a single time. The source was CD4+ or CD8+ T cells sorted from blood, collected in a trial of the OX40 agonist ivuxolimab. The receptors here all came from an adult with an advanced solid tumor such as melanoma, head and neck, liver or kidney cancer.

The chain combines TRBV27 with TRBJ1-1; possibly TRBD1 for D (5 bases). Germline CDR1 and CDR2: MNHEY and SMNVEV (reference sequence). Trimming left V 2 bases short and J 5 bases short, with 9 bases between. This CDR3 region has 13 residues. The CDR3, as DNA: TGTGCCAGCAGTTTAAAGGGACGAACTGAAGCTTTCTTT. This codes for CASSLKGRTEAFF.

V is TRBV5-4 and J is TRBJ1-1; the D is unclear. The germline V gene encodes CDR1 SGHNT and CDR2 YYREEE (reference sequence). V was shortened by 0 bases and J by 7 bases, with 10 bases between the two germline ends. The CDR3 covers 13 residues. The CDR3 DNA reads TGTGCCAGCAGCTTGGGAGAGATCGGTGAAGCTTTCTTT. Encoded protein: CASSLGEIGEAFF.

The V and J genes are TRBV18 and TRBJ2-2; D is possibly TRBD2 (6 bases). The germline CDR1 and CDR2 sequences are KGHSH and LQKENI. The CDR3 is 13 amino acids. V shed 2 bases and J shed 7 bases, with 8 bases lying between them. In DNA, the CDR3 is TGTGCCAGCTCACCAGGAGGGCTCGGGGAGCTGTTTTTT. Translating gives CASSPGGLGELFF.

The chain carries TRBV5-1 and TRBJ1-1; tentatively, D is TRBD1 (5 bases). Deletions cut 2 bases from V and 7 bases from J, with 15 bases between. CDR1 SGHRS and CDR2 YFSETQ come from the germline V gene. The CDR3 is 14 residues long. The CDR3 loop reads CASSFNGAQDEAFF. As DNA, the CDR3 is TGCGCCAGCAGCTTCAACGGGGCGCAGGATGAAGCTTTCTTT. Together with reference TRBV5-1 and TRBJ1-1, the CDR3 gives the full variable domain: KAGVTQTPRYLIKTRGQQVTLSCSPISGHRSVSWYQQTPGQGLQFLFEYFSETQRNKGNFPGRFSGRQFSNSRSEMNVSTLELGDSALYLCASSFNGAQDEAFFGQGTRLTVV.

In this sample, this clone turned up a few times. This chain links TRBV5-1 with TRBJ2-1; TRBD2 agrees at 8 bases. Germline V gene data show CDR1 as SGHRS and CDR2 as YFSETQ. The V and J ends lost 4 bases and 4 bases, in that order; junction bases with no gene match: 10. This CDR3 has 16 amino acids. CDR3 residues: CASSNTGTRGYNEQFF. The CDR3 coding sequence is TGCGCCAGCAGCAACACCGGGACTAGGGGTTACAATGAGCAGTTCTTC.

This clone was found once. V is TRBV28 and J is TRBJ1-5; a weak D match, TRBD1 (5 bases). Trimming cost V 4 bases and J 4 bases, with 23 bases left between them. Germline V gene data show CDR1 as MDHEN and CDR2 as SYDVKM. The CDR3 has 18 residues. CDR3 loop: CASSSPGGVGVWNQPQHF. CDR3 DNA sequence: TGTGCCAGCAGTTCCCCGGGGGGGGTGGGGGTATGGAATCAGCCCCAGCATTTT.

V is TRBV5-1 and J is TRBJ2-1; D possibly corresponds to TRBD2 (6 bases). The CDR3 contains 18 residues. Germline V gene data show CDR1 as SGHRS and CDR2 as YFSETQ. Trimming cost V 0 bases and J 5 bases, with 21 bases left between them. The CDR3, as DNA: TGCGCCAGCAGCTTGGCGTCGACTAGGTCGATAGGTAACAATGAGCAGTTCTTC. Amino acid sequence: CASSLASTRSIGNNEQFF.

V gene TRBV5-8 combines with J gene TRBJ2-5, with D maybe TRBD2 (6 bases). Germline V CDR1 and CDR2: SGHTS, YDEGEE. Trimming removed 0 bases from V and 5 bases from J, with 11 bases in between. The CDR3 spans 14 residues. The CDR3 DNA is TGTGCCAGCAGCTTGGCCGGGAGAGATGAGACCCAGTACTTC. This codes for CASSLAGRDETQYF.

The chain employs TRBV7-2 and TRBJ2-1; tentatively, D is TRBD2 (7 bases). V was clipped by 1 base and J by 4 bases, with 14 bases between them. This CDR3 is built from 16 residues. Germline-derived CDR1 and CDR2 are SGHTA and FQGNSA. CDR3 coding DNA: TGTGCCAGCAGCTTAGTTGGGGCGGGGGCTTACAATGAGCAGTTCTTC. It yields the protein CASSLVGAGAYNEQFF.

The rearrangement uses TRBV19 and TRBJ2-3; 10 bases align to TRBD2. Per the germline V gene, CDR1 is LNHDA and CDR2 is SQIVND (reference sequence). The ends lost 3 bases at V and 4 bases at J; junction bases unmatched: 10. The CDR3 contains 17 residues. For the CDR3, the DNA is TGTGCCAGTAGTATGGAGGGGAGCGGGAGGGCCTCAGATACGCAGTATTTT. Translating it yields CASSMEGSGRASDTQYF. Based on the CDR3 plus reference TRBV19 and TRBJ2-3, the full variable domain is DGGITQSPKYLFRKEGQNVTLSCEQNLNHDAMYWYRQDPGQGLRLIYYSQIVNDFQKGDIAEGYSVSREKKESFPLTVTSAQKNPTAFYLCASSMEGSGRASDTQYFGPGTRLTVL.

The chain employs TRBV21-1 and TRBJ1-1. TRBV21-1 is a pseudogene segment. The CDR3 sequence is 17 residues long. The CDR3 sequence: CAGSKNPRGGTDTEAFF. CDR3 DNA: TGTGCCGGCAGCAAGAACCCGAGGGGGGGAACGGACACTGAAGCTTTCTTT.

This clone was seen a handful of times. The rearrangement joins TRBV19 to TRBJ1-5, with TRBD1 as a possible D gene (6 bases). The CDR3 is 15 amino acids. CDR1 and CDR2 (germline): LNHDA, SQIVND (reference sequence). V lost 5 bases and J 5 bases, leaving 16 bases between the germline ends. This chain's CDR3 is CASSPRDNQDQPQHF. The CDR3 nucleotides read TGTGCCAGTAGTCCTCGGGACAACCAAGATCAGCCCCAGCATTTT.

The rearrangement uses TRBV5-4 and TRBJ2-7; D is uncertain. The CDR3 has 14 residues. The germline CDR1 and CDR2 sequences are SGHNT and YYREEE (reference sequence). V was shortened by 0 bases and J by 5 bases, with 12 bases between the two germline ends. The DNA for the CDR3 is TGTGCCAGCAGCTTGGAGAGACGTGGGAACGAGCAGTACTTC. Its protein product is CASSLERRGNEQYF. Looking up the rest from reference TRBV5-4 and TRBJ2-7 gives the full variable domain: ETGVTQSPTHLIKTRGQQVTLRCSSQSGHNTVSWYQQALGQGPQFIFQYYREEENGRGNFPPRFSGLQFPNYSSELNVNALELDDSALYLCASSLERRGNEQYFGPGTRLTVT.

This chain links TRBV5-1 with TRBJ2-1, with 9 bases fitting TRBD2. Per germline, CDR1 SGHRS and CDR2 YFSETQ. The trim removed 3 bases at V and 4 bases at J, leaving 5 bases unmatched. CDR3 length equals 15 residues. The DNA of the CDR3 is TGCGCCAGCAGCTCTAGCGGGGAGGGTTACAATGAGCAGTTCTTC. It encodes CASSSSGEGYNEQFF. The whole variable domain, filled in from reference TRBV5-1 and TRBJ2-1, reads KAGVTQTPRYLIKTRGQQVTLSCSPISGHRSVSWYQQTPGQGLQFLFEYFSETQRNKGNFPGRFSGRQFSNSRSEMNVSTLELGDSALYLCASSSSGEGYNEQFFGPGTRLTVL.

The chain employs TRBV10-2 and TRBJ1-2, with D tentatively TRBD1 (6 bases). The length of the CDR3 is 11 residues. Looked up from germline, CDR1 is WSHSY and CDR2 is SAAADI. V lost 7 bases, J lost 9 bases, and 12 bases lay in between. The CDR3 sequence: CASTPGDSYTF. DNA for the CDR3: TGCGCCAGCACCCCAGGGGATAGCTACACCTTC.

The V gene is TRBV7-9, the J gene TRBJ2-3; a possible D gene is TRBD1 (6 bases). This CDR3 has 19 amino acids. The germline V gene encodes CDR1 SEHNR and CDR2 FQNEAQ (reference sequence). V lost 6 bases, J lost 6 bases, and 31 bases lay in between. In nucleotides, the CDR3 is TGTGCCAGCAGGACATTTTTGGCCCTAACAGGGTCCAATACTGATACGCAGTATTTT. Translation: CASRTFLALTGSNTDTQYF.

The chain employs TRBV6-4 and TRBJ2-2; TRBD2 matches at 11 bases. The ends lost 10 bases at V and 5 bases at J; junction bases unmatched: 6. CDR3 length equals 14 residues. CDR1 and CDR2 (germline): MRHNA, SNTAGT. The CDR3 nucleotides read TGTGCCACCCTACTAGCGGGAGAAACCGGGGAGCTGTTTTTT. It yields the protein CATLLAGETGELFF.

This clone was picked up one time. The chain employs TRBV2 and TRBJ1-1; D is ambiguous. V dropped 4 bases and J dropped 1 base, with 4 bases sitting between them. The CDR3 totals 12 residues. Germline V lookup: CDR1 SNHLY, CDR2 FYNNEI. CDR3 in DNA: TGTGCCAGCAGTGTCGGGAACACTGAAGCTTTCTTT. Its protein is CASSVGNTEAFF.

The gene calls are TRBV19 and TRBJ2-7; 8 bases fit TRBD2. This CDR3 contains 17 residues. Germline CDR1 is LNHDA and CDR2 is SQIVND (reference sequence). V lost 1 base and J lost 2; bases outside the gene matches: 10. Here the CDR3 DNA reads TGTGCCAGTAGTATAGCAGGTAGCGGGACATTCGCCTACGAGCAGTACTTC. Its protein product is CASSIAGSGTFAYEQYF.

The CDR3 here is CASKELSYNSPLHF. The DNA for the CDR3 is TGTGCCAGCAAGGAACTCTCCTATAATTCACCCCTCCACTTT. V usage is TRBV2 and J usage is TRBJ1-6; D gene unclear. The CDR3 runs to 14 residues. Germline lookup yields CDR1 SNHLY and CDR2 FYNNEI. V dropped 7 bases and J dropped 0 bases, with 7 bases sitting between them.

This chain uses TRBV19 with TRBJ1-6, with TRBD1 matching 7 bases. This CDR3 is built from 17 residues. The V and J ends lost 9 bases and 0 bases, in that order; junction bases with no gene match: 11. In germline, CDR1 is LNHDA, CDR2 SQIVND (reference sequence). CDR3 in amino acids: CASTGTATSSYNSPLHF. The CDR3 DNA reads TGTGCCAGCACCGGGACAGCAACGAGCTCCTATAATTCACCCCTCCACTTT.

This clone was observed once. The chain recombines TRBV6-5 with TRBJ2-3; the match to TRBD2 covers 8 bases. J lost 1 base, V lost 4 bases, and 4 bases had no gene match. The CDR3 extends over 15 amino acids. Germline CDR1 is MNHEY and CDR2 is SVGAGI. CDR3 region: CASSSLLAGTDTQYF. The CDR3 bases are TGTGCCAGCAGTTCCCTACTAGCGGGCACAGATACGCAGTATTTT.

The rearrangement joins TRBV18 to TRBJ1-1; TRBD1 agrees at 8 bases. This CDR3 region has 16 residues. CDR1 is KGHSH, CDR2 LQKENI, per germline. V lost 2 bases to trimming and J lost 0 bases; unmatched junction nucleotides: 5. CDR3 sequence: CASSPTGQGMNTEAFF. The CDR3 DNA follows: TGTGCCAGCTCACCAACCGGACAGGGAATGAACACTGAAGCTTTCTTT.

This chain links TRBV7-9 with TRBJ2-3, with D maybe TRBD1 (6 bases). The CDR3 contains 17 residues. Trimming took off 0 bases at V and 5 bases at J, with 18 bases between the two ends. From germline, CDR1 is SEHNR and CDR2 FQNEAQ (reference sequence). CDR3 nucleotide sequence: TGTGCCAGCAGCTTAGCGCTAATCAGGGGAACTAGAGATACGCAGTATTTT. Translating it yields CASSLALIRGTRDTQYF.

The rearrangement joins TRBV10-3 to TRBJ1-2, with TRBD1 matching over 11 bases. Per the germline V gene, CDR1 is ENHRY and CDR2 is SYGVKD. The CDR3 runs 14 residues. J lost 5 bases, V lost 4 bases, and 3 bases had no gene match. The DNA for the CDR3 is TGTGCCATCAGTGGGACAGGGGGCTGGTATGGCTACACCTTC. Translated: CAISGTGGWYGYTF.

CDR3 coding DNA: TGTGCCAGCAGCCTCCCCCCCAAGGGGGAGACCCAGTACTTC. Its translation is CASSLPPKGETQYF. V and J are TRBV9 and TRBJ2-5; D may be TRBD1 (5 bases). Germline CDR1 SGDLS, CDR2 YYNGEE. Trimming stripped 4 bases from V and 5 bases from J, with 15 bases between. This CDR3 comprises 14 residues.

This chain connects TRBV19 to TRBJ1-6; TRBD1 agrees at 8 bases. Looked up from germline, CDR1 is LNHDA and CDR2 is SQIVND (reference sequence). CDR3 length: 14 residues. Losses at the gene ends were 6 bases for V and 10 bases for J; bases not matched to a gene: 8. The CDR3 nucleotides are TGTGCCAGTAGAGAACAGGGGGTTGGATCACCCCTCCACTTT. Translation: CASREQGVGSPLHF.

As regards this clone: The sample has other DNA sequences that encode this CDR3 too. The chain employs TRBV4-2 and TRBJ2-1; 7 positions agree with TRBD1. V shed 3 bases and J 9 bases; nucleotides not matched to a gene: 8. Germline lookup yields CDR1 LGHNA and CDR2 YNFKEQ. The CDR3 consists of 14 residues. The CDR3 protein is CASSQGDRVSEQFF. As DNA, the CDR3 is TGTGCCAGCAGCCAGGGAGACAGGGTGAGTGAGCAGTTCTTC.

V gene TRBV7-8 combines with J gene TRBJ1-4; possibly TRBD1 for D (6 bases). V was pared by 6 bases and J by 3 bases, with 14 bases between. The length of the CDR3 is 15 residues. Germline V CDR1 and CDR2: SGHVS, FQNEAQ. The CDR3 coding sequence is TGTGCCAGCAGGGGGCTGGGGGCGTCTAATGAAAAACTGTTTTTT. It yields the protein CASRGLGASNEKLFF. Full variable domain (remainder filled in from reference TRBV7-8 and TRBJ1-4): GAGVSQSPRYKVAKRGQDVALRCDPISGHVSLFWYQQALGQGPEFLTYFQNEAQLDKSGLPSDRFFAERPEGSVSTLKIQRTQQEDSAVYLCASRGLGASNEKLFFGSGTQLSVL.

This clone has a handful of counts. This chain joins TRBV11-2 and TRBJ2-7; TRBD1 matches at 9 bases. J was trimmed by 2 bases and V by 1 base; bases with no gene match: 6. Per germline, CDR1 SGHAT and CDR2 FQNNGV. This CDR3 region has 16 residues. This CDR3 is CASSLGQGQGTYEQYF. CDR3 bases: TGTGCCAGCAGCTTAGGTCAGGGACAGGGAACCTACGAGCAGTACTTC.

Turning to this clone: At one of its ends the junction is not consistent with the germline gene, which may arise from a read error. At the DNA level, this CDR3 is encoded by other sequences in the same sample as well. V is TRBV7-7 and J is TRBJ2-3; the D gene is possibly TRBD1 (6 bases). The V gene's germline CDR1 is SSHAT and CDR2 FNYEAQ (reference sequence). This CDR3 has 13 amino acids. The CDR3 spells CASSLGRGDTQYF. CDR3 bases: TGTGCTAGCAGCTTGGGCAGGGGTGATACGCAGTATTTT.

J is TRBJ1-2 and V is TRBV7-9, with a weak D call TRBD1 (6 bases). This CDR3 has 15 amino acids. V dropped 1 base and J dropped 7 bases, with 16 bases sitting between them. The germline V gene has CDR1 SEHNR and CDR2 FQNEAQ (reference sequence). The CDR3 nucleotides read TGTGCCAGCAGCTTAGAATTTACAGGGTCAAGTGGCTACACCTTC. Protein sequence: CASSLEFTGSSGYTF.